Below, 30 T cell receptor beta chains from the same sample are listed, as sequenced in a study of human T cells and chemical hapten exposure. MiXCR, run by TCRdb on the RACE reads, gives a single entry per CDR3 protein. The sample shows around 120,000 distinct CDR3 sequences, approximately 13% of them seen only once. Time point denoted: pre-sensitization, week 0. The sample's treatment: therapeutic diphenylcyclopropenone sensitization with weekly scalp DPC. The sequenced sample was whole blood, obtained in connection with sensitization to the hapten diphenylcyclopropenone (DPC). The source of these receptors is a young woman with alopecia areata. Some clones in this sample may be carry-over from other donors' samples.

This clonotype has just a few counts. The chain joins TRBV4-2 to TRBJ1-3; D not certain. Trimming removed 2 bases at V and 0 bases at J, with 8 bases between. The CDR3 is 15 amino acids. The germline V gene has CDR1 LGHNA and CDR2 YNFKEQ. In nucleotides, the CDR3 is TGTGCCAGCAGCCAAAGACGACGCTCTGGAAACACCATATATTTT. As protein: CASSQRRRSGNTIYF.

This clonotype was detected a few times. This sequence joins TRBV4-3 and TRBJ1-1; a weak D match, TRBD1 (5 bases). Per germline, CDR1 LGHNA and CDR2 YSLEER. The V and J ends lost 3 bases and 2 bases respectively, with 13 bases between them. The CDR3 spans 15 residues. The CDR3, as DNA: TGCGCCAGCAGCCATAATCTGGGGGTAAACACTGAAGCTTTCTTT. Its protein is CASSHNLGVNTEAFF.

Here the CDR3 DNA reads TGTGCCAGCAGCCTCACTAGCGGGGACCCCCACGAGCAGTACTTC. This sequence encodes CASSLTSGDPHEQYF. The rearrangement uses TRBV4-2 and TRBJ2-7; 10 nucleotides match TRBD2. Germline values: CDR1 LGHNA, CDR2 YNFKEQ. Trimming took 4 bases from V and 5 from J; bases not matched to a gene: 8. The CDR3 sequence is 15 residues long.

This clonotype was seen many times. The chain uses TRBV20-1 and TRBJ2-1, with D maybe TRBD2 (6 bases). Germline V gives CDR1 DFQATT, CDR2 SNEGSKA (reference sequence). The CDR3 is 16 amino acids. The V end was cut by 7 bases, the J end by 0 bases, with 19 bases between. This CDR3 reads CSVPPAGASSYNEQFF. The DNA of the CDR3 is TGCAGTGTTCCGCCAGCGGGCGCAAGCTCCTACAATGAGCAGTTCTTC.

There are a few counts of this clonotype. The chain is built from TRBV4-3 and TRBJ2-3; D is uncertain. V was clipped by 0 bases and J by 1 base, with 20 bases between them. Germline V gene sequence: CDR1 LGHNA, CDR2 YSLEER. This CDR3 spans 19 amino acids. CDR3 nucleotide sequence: TGCGCCAGCAGCCAAGAAACCCCTCGCAAGGGCACGGGCACAGATACGCAGTATTTT. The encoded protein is CASSQETPRKGTGTDTQYF.

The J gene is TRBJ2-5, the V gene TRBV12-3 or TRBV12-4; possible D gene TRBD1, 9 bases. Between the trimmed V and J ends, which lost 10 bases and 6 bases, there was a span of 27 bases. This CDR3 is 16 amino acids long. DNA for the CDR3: TGTGCCACTTCCATCGGGGGGGACAGGGTCGTAAAGACCCAGTACTTC. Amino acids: CATSIGGDRVVKTQYF.

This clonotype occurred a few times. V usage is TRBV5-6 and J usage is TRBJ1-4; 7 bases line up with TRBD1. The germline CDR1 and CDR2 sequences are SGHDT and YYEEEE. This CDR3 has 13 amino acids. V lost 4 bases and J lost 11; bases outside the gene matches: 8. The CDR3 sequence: CASSLDRREKLFF. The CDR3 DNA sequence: TGTGCCAGCAGCCTGGACAGGCGAGAGAAACTGTTTTTT.

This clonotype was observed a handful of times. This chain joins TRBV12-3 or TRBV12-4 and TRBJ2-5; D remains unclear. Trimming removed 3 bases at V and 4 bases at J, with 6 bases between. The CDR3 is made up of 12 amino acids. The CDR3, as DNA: TGTGCCAGCAGTTTCTACCGAGAGACCCAGTACTTC. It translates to CASSFYRETQYF.

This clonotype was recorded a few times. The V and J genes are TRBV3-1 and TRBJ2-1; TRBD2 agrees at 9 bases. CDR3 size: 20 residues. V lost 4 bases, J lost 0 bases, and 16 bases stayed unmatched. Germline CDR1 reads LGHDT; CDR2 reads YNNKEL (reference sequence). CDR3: CASSPPRLAEKPSSYNEQFF. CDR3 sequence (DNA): TGTGCCAGCAGCCCGCCGAGACTAGCGGAGAAACCAAGCTCCTACAATGAGCAGTTCTTC.

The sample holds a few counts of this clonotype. DNA of the CDR3: TGTGCCAGCAGTGCAACAGCTGGAAACACCATATATTTT. Translated, it gives CASSATAGNTIYF. The chain combines TRBV25-1 with TRBJ1-3; no reliable D call. CDR1 is MGHDK, CDR2 SYGVNS, per germline. The CDR3 has 13 amino acids. Trimming pared 4 bases from V and 2 bases from J, leaving 6 bases between. Using reference TRBV25-1 and TRBJ1-3 for the parts outside the CDR3, the full variable domain is EADIYQTPRYLVIGTGKKITLECSQTMGHDKMYWYQQDPGMELHLIHYSYGVNSTEKGDLSSESTVSRIRTEHFPLTLESARPSHTSQYLCASSATAGNTIYFGEGSWLTVV.

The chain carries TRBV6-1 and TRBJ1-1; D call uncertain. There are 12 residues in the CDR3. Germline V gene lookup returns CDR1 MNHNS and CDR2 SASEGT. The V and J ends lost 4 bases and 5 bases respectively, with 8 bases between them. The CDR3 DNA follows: TGTGCCAGCAGTGTCCATCGGACTGAAGCTTTCTTT. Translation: CASSVHRTEAFF.

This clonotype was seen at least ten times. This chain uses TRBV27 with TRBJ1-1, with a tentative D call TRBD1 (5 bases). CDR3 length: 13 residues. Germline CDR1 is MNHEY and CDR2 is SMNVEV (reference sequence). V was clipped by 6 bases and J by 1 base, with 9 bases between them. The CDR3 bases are TGTGCCAGCAGCTCCGACAGGAACACTGAAGCTTTCTTT. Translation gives CASSSDRNTEAFF.

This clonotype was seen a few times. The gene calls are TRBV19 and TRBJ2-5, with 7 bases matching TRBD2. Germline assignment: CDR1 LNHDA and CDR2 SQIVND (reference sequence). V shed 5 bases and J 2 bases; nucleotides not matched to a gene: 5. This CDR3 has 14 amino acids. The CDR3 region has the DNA TGTGCCAGTAGTGACGGGGGGACGCAAGAGACCCAGTACTTC. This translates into CASSDGGTQETQYF.

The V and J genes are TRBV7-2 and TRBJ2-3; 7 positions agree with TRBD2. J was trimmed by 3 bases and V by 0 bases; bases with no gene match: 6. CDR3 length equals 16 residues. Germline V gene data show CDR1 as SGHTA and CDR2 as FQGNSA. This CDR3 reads CASSLAHQRGTDTQYF. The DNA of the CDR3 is TGTGCCAGCAGCTTAGCGCATCAGCGGGGTACAGATACGCAGTATTTT. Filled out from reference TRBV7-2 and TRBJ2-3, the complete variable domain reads GAGVSQSPSNKVTEKGKDVELRCDPISGHTALYWYRQSLGQGLEFLIYFQGNSAPDKSGLPSDRFSAERTGGSVSTLTIQRTQQEDSAVYLCASSLAHQRGTDTQYFGPGTRLTVL.

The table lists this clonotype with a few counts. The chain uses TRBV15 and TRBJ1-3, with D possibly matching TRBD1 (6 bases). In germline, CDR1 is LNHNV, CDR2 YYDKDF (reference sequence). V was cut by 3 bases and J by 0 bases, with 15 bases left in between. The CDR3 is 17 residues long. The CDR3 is CATSRSLDSRSGNTIYF. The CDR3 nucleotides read TGTGCCACCAGCAGGTCTCTGGACAGCCGCTCTGGAAACACCATATATTTT.

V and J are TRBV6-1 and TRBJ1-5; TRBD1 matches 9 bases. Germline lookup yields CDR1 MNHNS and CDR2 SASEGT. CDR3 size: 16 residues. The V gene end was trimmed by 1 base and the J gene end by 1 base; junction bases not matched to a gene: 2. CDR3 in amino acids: CASSEGTGVSNQPQHF. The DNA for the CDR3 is TGTGCCAGCAGTGAAGGGACAGGGGTGAGCAATCAGCCCCAGCATTTT.

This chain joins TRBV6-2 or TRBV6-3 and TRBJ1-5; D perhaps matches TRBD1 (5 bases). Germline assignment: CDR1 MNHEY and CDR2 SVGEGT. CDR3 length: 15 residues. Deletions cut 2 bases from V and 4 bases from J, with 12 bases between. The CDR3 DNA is TGTGCCAGCAGTTACGGTCAGGGCTGGAATCAGCCCCAGCATTTT. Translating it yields CASSYGQGWNQPQHF.

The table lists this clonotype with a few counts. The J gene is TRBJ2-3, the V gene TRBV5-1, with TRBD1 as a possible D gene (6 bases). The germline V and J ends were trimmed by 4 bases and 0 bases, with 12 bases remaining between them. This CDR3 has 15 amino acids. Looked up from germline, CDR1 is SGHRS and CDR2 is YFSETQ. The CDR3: CASSVDSISTDTQYF. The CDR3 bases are TGCGCCAGCAGCGTGGACAGTATCAGCACAGATACGCAGTATTTT.

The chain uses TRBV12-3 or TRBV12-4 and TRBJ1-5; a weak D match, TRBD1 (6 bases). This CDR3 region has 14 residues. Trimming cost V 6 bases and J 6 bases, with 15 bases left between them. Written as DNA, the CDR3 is TGTGCCAGCAGCAAGGAGGGGGGAGGTCAGCCCCAGCATTTT. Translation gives CASSKEGGGQPQHF.

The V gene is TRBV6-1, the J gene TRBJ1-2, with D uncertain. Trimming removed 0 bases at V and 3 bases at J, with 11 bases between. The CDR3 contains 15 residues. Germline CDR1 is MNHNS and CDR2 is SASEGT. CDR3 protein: CASSEATASYYGYTF. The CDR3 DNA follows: TGTGCCAGCAGTGAAGCGACGGCCTCTTACTATGGCTACACCTTC.

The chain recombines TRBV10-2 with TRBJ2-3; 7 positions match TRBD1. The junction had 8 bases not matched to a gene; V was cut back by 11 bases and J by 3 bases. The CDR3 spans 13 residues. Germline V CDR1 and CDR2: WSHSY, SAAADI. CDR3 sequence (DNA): TGCGCCGTAATGGGACAGAGTACAGATACGCAGTATTTT. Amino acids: CAVMGQSTDTQYF.

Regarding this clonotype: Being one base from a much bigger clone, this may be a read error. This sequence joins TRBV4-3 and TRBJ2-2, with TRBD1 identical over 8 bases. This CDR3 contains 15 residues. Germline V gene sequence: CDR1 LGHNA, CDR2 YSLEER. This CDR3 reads CTSSLRTGSTGELFF. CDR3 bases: TGCACCAGCAGCCTTAGGACAGGGAGCACCGGGGAGCTGTTTTTT.

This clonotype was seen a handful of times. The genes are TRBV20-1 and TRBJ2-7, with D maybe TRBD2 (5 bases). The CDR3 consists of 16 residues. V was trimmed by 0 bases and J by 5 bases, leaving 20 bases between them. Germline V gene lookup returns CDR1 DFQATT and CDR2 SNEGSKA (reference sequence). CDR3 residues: CSARDRPSSGWDEQYF. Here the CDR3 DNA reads TGCAGTGCTAGAGATAGGCCCAGCTCGGGGTGGGACGAGCAGTACTTC.

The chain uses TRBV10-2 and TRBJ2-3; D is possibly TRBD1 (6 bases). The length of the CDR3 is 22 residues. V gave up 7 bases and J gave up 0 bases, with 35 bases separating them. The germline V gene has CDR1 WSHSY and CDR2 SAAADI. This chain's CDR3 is CASTHARFQLGHRPSSTDTQYF. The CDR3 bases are TGCGCCAGCACACATGCTCGATTCCAATTGGGACACAGACCTTCTAGCACAGATACGCAGTATTTT.

Written as DNA, the CDR3 is TGTGCCAGCAGTCAGGACCGAATGGAGACCCAGTACTTC. It encodes CASSQDRMETQYF. The chain carries TRBV12-3 or TRBV12-4 and TRBJ2-5; D gene unclear. Trimming stripped 5 bases from V and 5 bases from J, with 12 bases between. The CDR3 is 13 amino acids.

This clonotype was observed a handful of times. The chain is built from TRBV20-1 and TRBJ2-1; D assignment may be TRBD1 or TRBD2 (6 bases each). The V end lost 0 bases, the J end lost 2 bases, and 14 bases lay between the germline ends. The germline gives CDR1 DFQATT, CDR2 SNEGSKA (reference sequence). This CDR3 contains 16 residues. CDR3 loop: CSAREGGGRAYNEQFF. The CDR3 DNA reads TGCAGTGCTAGAGAAGGAGGGGGGCGGGCCTACAATGAGCAGTTCTTC.

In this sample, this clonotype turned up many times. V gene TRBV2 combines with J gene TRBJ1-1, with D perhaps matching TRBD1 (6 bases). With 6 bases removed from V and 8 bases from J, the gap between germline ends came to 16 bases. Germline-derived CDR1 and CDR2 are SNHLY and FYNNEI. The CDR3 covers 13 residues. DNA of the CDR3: TGTGCCAGCAGGCCCACAGGGATGGGGGAAGCTTTCTTT. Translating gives CASRPTGMGEAFF. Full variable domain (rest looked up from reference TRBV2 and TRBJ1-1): EPEVTQTPSHQVTQMGQEVILRCVPISNHLYFYWYRQILGQKVEFLVSFYNNEISEKSEIFDDQFSVERPDGSNFTLKIRSTKLEDSAMYFCASRPTGMGEAFFGQGTRLTVV.

Here the CDR3 reads CASSVESGLAGPSGANVLTF. The DNA for the CDR3 is TGTGCCAGCAGCGTAGAGTCGGGACTAGCGGGGCCCTCTGGGGCCAACGTCCTGACTTTC. This chain uses TRBV9 with TRBJ2-6, with 13 bases lining up with TRBD2. Germline CDR1 is SGDLS and CDR2 is YYNGEE. This CDR3 is built from 20 residues. Losses at the gene ends were 0 bases for V and 0 bases for J; bases not matched to a gene: 6.

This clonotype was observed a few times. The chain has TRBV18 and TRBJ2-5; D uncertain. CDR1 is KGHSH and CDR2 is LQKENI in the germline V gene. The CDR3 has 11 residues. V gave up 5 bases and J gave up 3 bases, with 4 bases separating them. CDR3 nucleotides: TGTGCCAGCTCAGAGAAAGAGACCCAGTACTTC. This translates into CASSEKETQYF.

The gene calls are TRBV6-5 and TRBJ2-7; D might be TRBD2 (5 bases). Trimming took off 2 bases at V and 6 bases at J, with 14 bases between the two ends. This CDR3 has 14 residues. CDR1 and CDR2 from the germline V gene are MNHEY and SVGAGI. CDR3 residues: CASSYRQARGEQYF. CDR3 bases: TGTGCCAGCAGTTACCGGCAGGCCCGGGGCGAGCAGTACTTC.